The rows below give T cell receptor beta chains drawn from one sample of a study of breast tumors, draining lymph nodes, adjacent tissues. TCRdb redid the calling of the multiplex PCR reads with MiXCR, one entry per CDR3 protein. The top ten clones hold about a tenth of a sample with 30,000 to 40,000 distinct CDR3 sequences, 35% to 40% of them seen once. The sample was breast tumor tissue. These TCRs come from a female donor with breast cancer. Some clones in this sample may be carry-over from other donors' samples. The CDR3 runs from the conserved cysteine through the conserved F or W. A D gene is named only where the DNA matches it firmly. The listing skips clone size in some rows; elsewhere it reads once, few, many or a size class.

V gene: TRBV28
clone size: NA
D gene: NA
J gene: TRBJ2-3
CDR3 protein: CASSSGTDTQYF
CDR3 DNA: TGTGCCAGCAGCTCGGGCACAGATACGCAGTATTTT

V gene: TRBV4-1
clone size: many
D gene: NA
J gene: TRBJ2-3
CDR3 protein: CASSHTGSTDTQYF
CDR3 DNA: TGCGCCAGCAGCCACACGGGGAGCACAGATACGCAGTATTTT

V gene: TRBV7-9
clone size: many
D gene: TRBD1
J gene: TRBJ2-2
CDR3 protein: CASSLGQGNTGELFF
CDR3 DNA: TGCGCCAGCAGCCTCGGACAGGGGAACACCGGGGAGCTGTTTTTT

V gene: TRBV7-8
clone size: many
D gene: NA
J gene: TRBJ1-5
CDR3 protein: CASNFGGHNQPQHF
CDR3 DNA: TGTGCCAGCAACTTTGGGGGCCACAATCAGCCCCAGCATTTT

V gene: TRBV12-3/TRBV12-4
clone size: NA
D gene: NA
J gene: TRBJ2-1
CDR3 protein: CTSSLNGDEQFF
CDR3 DNA: TGTACCAGCAGTTTGAACGGCGATGAGCAGTTCTTC

V gene: TRBV24-1
clone size: many
D gene: NA
J gene: TRBJ2-3
CDR3 protein: CATSDSPGSLLGQYF
CDR3 DNA: TGTGCCACCAGTGATTCTCCCGGGAGTCTTCTCGGGCAGTATTTT

V gene: TRBV27
clone size: NA
D gene: NA
J gene: TRBJ1-5
CDR3 protein: CASSTGFNQPQHF
CDR3 DNA: TGTGCCAGCAGTACAGGGTTTAATCAGCCCCAGCATTTT

V gene: TRBV25-1
clone size: many
D gene: NA
J gene: TRBJ1-4
CDR3 protein: CASDTGLGEKLFF
CDR3 DNA: TGTGCCAGTGATACAGGACTCGGTGAAAAACTGTTTTTT

V gene: TRBV27
clone size: once
D gene: NA
J gene: TRBJ1-2
CDR3 protein: CASSPHGGNYGYTF
CDR3 DNA: TGTGCCAGCAGTCCCCACGGCGGCAACTATGGCTACACCTTC

V gene: TRBV3-1
clone size: NA
D gene: TRBD2
J gene: TRBJ2-3
CDR3 protein: CTSSPSSGGTQYF
CDR3 DNA: TGTACCAGCAGCCCGAGTTCGGGGGGTACGCAGTATTTT

V gene: TRBV9
clone size: NA
D gene: NA
J gene: TRBJ1-6
CDR3 protein: CASSVGGQSRSPLHF
CDR3 DNA: TGTGCCAGCAGCGTAGGGGGCCAGTCGCGGTCACCCCTCCACTTT

V gene: TRBV12-3/TRBV12-4
clone size: many
D gene: TRBD2
J gene: TRBJ2-2
CDR3 protein: CASRRLAGGRRELFF
CDR3 DNA: TGTGCCAGCAGAAGACTAGCGGGAGGGAGGCGGGAGCTGTTTTTT

V gene: TRBV6-5
clone size: many
D gene: TRBD1
J gene: TRBJ2-7
CDR3 protein: CASSYDGQEAYEQYF
CDR3 DNA: TGTGCCAGCAGTTACGACGGACAGGAGGCCTACGAGCAGTACTTC

V gene: TRBV5-5
clone size: medium-sized
D gene: NA
J gene: TRBJ2-7
CDR3 protein: CASSEGPPKEQYF
CDR3 DNA: TGTGCCAGCAGCGAAGGACCGCCGAAGGAACAGTACTTC

V gene: TRBV20-1
clone size: many
D gene: NA
J gene: TRBJ2-2
CDR3 protein: CSARDLSGGELFF
CDR3 DNA: TGCAGTGCTAGGGATCTTTCTGGGGGGGAGCTGTTTTTT

V gene: TRBV6-1
clone size: large
D gene: NA
J gene: TRBJ1-2
CDR3 protein: CASSYETAYGYTF
CDR3 DNA: TGTGCCAGCAGTTACGAGACAGCCTATGGCTACACCTTC

V gene: TRBV10-2
clone size: NA
D gene: TRBD1
J gene: TRBJ2-3
CDR3 protein: CASSDWGTDSTDTQYF
CDR3 DNA: TGCGCCAGCAGTGATTGGGGGACAGATAGCACAGATACGCAGTATTTT

V gene: TRBV20-1
clone size: many
D gene: NA
J gene: TRBJ2-7
CDR3 protein: CSATGATSEQYF
CDR3 DNA: TGCAGTGCAACCGGGGCAACCAGCGAGCAGTACTTC

V gene: TRBV2
clone size: NA
D gene: TRBD1
J gene: TRBJ2-7
CDR3 protein: CASTGTVSYEQYF
CDR3 DNA: TGTGCCAGCACCGGGACAGTCTCCTACGAGCAGTACTTC

V gene: TRBV5-6
clone size: many
D gene: NA
J gene: TRBJ1-6
CDR3 protein: CASSLRMGHSPLHF
CDR3 DNA: TGTGCCAGCAGCTTGAGGATGGGTCATTCACCCCTCCACTTT

V gene: TRBV30
clone size: many
D gene: NA
J gene: TRBJ1-6
CDR3 protein: CAWSTVGSSPLHF
CDR3 DNA: TGTGCCTGGAGTACCGTCGGGTCTTCACCCCTCCACTTT

V gene: TRBV20-1
clone size: NA
D gene: NA
J gene: TRBJ2-7
CDR3 protein: CSAIRGGTLNYEQYF
CDR3 DNA: TGCAGTGCTATCAGAGGGGGGACCCTCAATTACGAGCAGTACTTC

V gene: TRBV30
clone size: NA
D gene: NA
J gene: TRBJ2-7
CDR3 protein: CAWSVALSEQYF
CDR3 DNA: TGTGCCTGGAGTGTAGCCCTCTCGGAGCAGTACTTC

V gene: TRBV7-3
clone size: NA
D gene: NA
J gene: TRBJ2-2
CDR3 protein: CASSPQIAGDTGELFF
CDR3 DNA: TGTGCCAGCAGCCCCCAGATAGCCGGAGATACCGGGGAGCTGTTTTTT

V gene: TRBV5-8
clone size: many
D gene: NA
J gene: TRBJ2-1
CDR3 protein: CASSLGARSYNEQFF
CDR3 DNA: TGTGCCAGCAGCTTGGGTGCTCGCTCCTACAATGAGCAGTTCTTC

V gene: TRBV11-2
clone size: many
D gene: TRBD2
J gene: TRBJ2-1
CDR3 protein: CASSSLSAGVRNEQFF
CDR3 DNA: TGTGCCAGCAGCTCCCTCAGTGCGGGAGTGCGAAATGAGCAGTTCTTC

V gene: TRBV12-3/TRBV12-4
clone size: many
D gene: TRBD1
J gene: TRBJ2-2
CDR3 protein: CASSLSGGTGELFF
CDR3 DNA: TGTGCCAGCAGTTTATCAGGGGGCACCGGGGAGCTGTTTTTT

V gene: TRBV20-1
clone size: many
D gene: TRBD1
J gene: TRBJ2-4
CDR3 protein: CSASSRGPGKNIQYF
CDR3 DNA: TGCAGTGCTAGCTCCAGGGGGCCCGGCAAAAACATTCAGTACTTC

V gene: TRBV7-2
clone size: NA
D gene: NA
J gene: TRBJ2-4
CDR3 protein: CASTGQRGGNIQYF
CDR3 DNA: TGTGCCAGCACCGGACAGCGTGGCGGGAACATTCAGTACTTC

V gene: TRBV11-3
clone size: many
D gene: TRBD1
J gene: TRBJ2-3
CDR3 protein: CASSRRQGATDTQYF
CDR3 DNA: TGTGCCAGCAGCCGACGACAGGGGGCGACAGATACGCAGTATTTT

V gene: TRBV2
clone size: once
D gene: TRBD2
J gene: TRBJ2-7
CDR3 protein: CASSARLAGAYEQYF
CDR3 DNA: TGTGCCAGCAGTGCAAGACTAGCGGGAGCCTACGAGCAGTACTTC

V gene: TRBV7-3
clone size: NA
D gene: TRBD2
J gene: TRBJ2-3
CDR3 protein: CASSLTLLAGVILSGTDTQYF
CDR3 DNA: TGTGCCAGCAGCTTAACCCTACTAGCGGGAGTGATTCTTTCAGGCACAGATACGCAGTATTTT

V gene: TRBV29-1
clone size: many
D gene: NA
J gene: TRBJ2-3
CDR3 protein: CSVLPNTDTQYF
CDR3 DNA: TGCAGCGTCCTCCCCAACACAGATACGCAGTATTTT

V gene: TRBV20-1
clone size: many
D gene: TRBD2
J gene: TRBJ2-3
CDR3 protein: CSASGGTDTQYF
CDR3 DNA: TGCAGTGCTTCGGGGGGGACAGATACGCAGTATTTT

V gene: TRBV7-6
clone size: NA
D gene: NA
J gene: TRBJ1-5
CDR3 protein: CASSTQQDQPQHF
CDR3 DNA: TGTGCCAGCAGCACACAGCAGGATCAGCCCCAGCATTTT

V gene: TRBV20-1
clone size: NA
D gene: NA
J gene: TRBJ2-2
CDR3 protein: CSARDRGASPTGELFF
CDR3 DNA: TGCAGTGCTAGAGATAGGGGGGCCAGTCCAACCGGGGAGCTGTTTTTT

V gene: TRBV6-5
clone size: NA
D gene: NA
J gene: TRBJ2-1
CDR3 protein: CAGNYRPGFNEQFF
CDR3 DNA: TGTGCCGGCAATTACCGACCAGGATTCAACGAGCAGTTCTTC

V gene: TRBV7-9
clone size: NA
D gene: TRBD2
J gene: TRBJ2-2
CDR3 protein: CASTITNAPSGVSNTGELFF
CDR3 DNA: TGTGCCAGCACCATCACCAACGCGCCTAGCGGAGTCTCAAACACCGGGGAGCTGTTTTTT

V gene: TRBV6-1
clone size: NA
D gene: TRBD1
J gene: TRBJ1-4
CDR3 protein: CASLQGRYEKLFF
CDR3 DNA: TGTGCCAGCCTACAGGGGCGCTATGAAAAACTGTTTTTT

V gene: TRBV3-1
clone size: NA
D gene: NA
J gene: TRBJ1-3
CDR3 protein: CASSQGAGGSGNTIYF
CDR3 DNA: TGTGCCAGCAGCCAAGGGGCCGGGGGCTCTGGAAACACCATATATTTT

V gene: TRBV7-2
clone size: many
D gene: TRBD2
J gene: TRBJ2-3
CDR3 protein: CASSLLAGGSDTQYF
CDR3 DNA: TGTGCCAGCAGCTTACTAGCGGGAGGGTCAGATACGCAGTATTTT

V gene: TRBV6-1
clone size: many
D gene: TRBD1
J gene: TRBJ2-7
CDR3 protein: CASRGDRGHLLEQYF
CDR3 DNA: TGTGCCAGCAGGGGGGACAGGGGGCATCTCCTCGAGCAGTACTTC

V gene: TRBV5-6
clone size: NA
D gene: NA
J gene: TRBJ1-2
CDR3 protein: CASSPLTSHGYTF
CDR3 DNA: TGTGCCAGCAGCCCACTGACATCCCATGGCTACACCTTC

V gene: TRBV6-1
clone size: NA
D gene: TRBD1
J gene: TRBJ2-1
CDR3 protein: CASSRGQGWEQFF
CDR3 DNA: TGTGCCAGCAGTCGCGGACAGGGTTGGGAGCAGTTCTTC

V gene: TRBV6-1
clone size: NA
D gene: NA
J gene: TRBJ1-2
CDR3 protein: CAISEPPGRNSNYGYTF
CDR3 DNA: TGTGCCATCAGTGAGCCACCGGGACGGAACTCTAACTATGGCTACACCTTC

V gene: TRBV20-1
clone size: NA
D gene: NA
J gene: TRBJ2-3
CDR3 protein: CSAVGGSFTDTQYF
CDR3 DNA: TGCAGTGCGGTCGGGGGATCTTTCACAGATACGCAGTATTTT

V gene: TRBV7-8
clone size: many
D gene: NA
J gene: TRBJ2-1
CDR3 protein: CASGPSAGPNEQFF
CDR3 DNA: TGTGCCAGCGGACCCTCGGCAGGGCCCAATGAGCAGTTCTTC

V gene: TRBV4-3
clone size: many
D gene: NA
J gene: TRBJ1-6
CDR3 protein: CASSQGQKNNSPLHF
CDR3 DNA: TGCGCCAGCAGCCAAGGACAGAAGAATAATTCACCCCTCCACTTT

V gene: TRBV2
clone size: NA
D gene: NA
J gene: TRBJ2-7
CDR3 protein: CASSDPGADYEQYF
CDR3 DNA: TGTGCCAGCAGTGATCCCGGGGCCGACTACGAGCAGTACTTC

V gene: TRBV4-2
clone size: once
D gene: NA
J gene: TRBJ2-7
CDR3 protein: CASSHTDKYEQYF
CDR3 DNA: TGTGCCAGCAGCCATACTGACAAGTACGAGCAGTACTTC

V gene: TRBV6-2/TRBV6-3
clone size: many
D gene: NA
J gene: TRBJ2-7
CDR3 protein: CANPTRSSYEQYF
CDR3 DNA: TGTGCCAACCCGACAAGAAGCTCCTACGAGCAGTACTTC

V gene: TRBV20-1
clone size: NA
D gene: TRBD2
J gene: TRBJ2-4
CDR3 protein: CSARELAGGSKNIQYF
CDR3 DNA: TGCAGTGCTAGAGAACTAGCGGGAGGGAGCAAAAACATTCAGTACTTC

V gene: TRBV4-2
clone size: NA
D gene: TRBD1
J gene: TRBJ2-7
CDR3 protein: CASSHDRATYEQYF
CDR3 DNA: TGTGCCAGCAGCCACGACAGGGCCACCTACGAGCAGTACTTC

V gene: TRBV25-1
clone size: many
D gene: NA
J gene: TRBJ2-2
CDR3 protein: CASRQFPGELFF
CDR3 DNA: TGTGCCAGCCGACAGTTTCCCGGGGAGCTGTTTTTT

V gene: TRBV5-1
clone size: many
D gene: NA
J gene: TRBJ1-2
CDR3 protein: CASSHPGTNTYGYTF
CDR3 DNA: TGCGCCAGCAGCCACCCGGGAACAAACACCTATGGCTACACCTTC

V gene: TRBV30
clone size: few
D gene: NA
J gene: TRBJ1-2
CDR3 protein: CAWSLAAGGYTF
CDR3 DNA: TGTGCCTGGAGTCTGGCCGCTGGCGGCTACACCTTC

V gene: TRBV14
clone size: many
D gene: TRBD1
J gene: TRBJ1-3
CDR3 protein: CASSQRGLGNTIYF
CDR3 DNA: TGTGCCAGCAGCCAGAGGGGGCTGGGAAACACCATATATTTT

V gene: TRBV4-3
clone size: many
D gene: TRBD2
J gene: TRBJ2-2
CDR3 protein: CASMRDMATSGNTGELFF
CDR3 DNA: TGCGCCAGCATGCGGGACATGGCGACTAGCGGGAACACCGGGGAGCTGTTTTTT